This T cell receptor beta chain was captured in a study of shared clonotypes between healthy human individuals. For the study at large: Three plates each covered CD4 naive and memory; CD8 naive two, CD8 memory one. Study results and limitations: Lower generation probabilities were found for non-shared clonotypes than for those shared by all four donors.

This CDR3 spans 11 amino acids. Libraries were prepared by immunoSEQ multiplex PCR; TCRdb keeps only in-frame clonotypes and omits some of them. This sample has 2 million or so clones, with less than 95% found just once. On this clone itself: What it binds is unknown.

The naive CD8 fraction comprised CD45RO-negative cells positively selected for CCR7 and excluded terminally differentiated effector memory CD45RA+ cells. Specimen: naive CD8+ T cells sorted from blood. The rearrangement uses TRBV12-1 and TRBJ2-1; the D call of TRBD1 is as the table states it, not checked on the DNA. TRBV12-1 has pseudogene status. This TCR derives from a man younger than 35 in good health. The CDR3 loop is CASSFEGARFF. DNA for the CDR3: TGTGCCAGCAGCTTTGAGGGGGCCCGGTTCTTC.